These T cell receptor beta chains were read from a single sample in a study of identical twins. TCRdb redid the calling of the 5' RACE reads with MiXCR, one entry per CDR3 protein. The sample lists some 790,000 distinct CDR3 sequences, roughly 18% occurring once. The same sample was also studied in work on T cells expressing NK-cell markers.

The sequenced material came from PBMCs. These receptors were collected from a young woman in good health. CDR3s include the opening cysteine and the closing phenylalanine or tryptophan. Fields, in order: clone size, D gene, J gene, V gene, CDR3 protein, CDR3 DNA. D genes are given only for firm matches. Part of the rows lack a size; the others show once, few, many or a class for expanded clones.

>NA|NA|TRBJ1-1|TRBV10-3
CAIKSQTNTEAFF
TGTGCCATAAAAAGCCAGACGAACACTGAAGCTTTCTTT
>NA|NA|TRBJ1-6|TRBV7-6
CASSSTGTNSPLHF
TGTGCCAGCAGCTCCACAGGGACCAATTCACCCCTCCACTTT
>NA|TRBD1|TRBJ2-7|TRBV12-3/TRBV12-4
CASSATGIYEQYF
TGTGCCAGCAGTGCGACAGGGATCTACGAGCAGTACTTC
>NA|NA|TRBJ2-2|TRBV7-9
CASSPLVGELFF
TGTGCCAGCAGCCCCCTCGTCGGGGAGCTGTTTTTT
>few|TRBD1|TRBJ1-1|TRBV7-9
CASSPRGRGVDTEAFF
TGTGCCAGCAGCCCTCGGGGCAGGGGGGTCGACACTGAAGCTTTCTTT
>few|TRBD2|TRBJ2-1|TRBV6-1
CASRGLAGEGSYNEQFF
TGTGCCAGCAGGGGACTAGCGGGAGAGGGCTCCTACAATGAGCAGTTCTTC
>NA|NA|TRBJ1-1|TRBV7-6
CASRPGGRAEAFF
TGTGCCAGCCGTCCCGGGGGCCGGGCTGAAGCTTTCTTT
>many|TRBD1|TRBJ1-6|TRBV10-3
CAKRRDSRSPLHF
TGTGCCAAGCGCCGGGACAGCCGTTCACCCCTCCACTTT
>few|NA|TRBJ2-3|TRBV12-3/TRBV12-4
CASSLVLASTDTQYF
TGTGCCAGCAGTTTAGTTCTGGCTAGCACAGATACGCAGTATTTT
>NA|NA|TRBJ2-7|TRBV20-1
CSARDPRGGGEQYF
TGCAGTGCTAGAGATCCCAGGGGGGGCGGCGAGCAGTACTTC
>NA|NA|TRBJ1-4|TRBV6-1
CASHVHRNEKLFF
TGTGCCAGCCACGTGCACCGAAATGAAAAACTGTTTTTT
>many|NA|TRBJ2-2|TRBV20-1
CSARGPSVIFGELFF
TGCAGTGCTAGAGGTCCGTCCGTCATATTCGGGGAGCTGTTTTTT
>few|NA|TRBJ1-5|TRBV27
CASSLLGGPGQPQHF
TGTGCCAGCAGTTTATTAGGCGGTCCGGGTCAGCCCCAGCATTTT
>NA|TRBD2|TRBJ2-1|TRBV7-2
CASSFKGLANEQFF
TGTGCCAGCAGCTTCAAGGGACTAGCGAATGAGCAGTTCTTC
>NA|TRBD1|TRBJ1-5|TRBV25-1
CASSEGQNNQPQHF
TGTGCCAGCAGTGAGGGACAGAACAATCAGCCCCAGCATTTT
>NA|TRBD2|TRBJ2-7|TRBV12-3/TRBV12-4
CASSPLSGGALPYEQYF
TGTGCCAGCAGTCCCCTTAGCGGGGGGGCCCTCCCCTACGAGCAGTACTTC
>many|NA|TRBJ1-2|TRBV10-3
CATANRQYGYTF
TGTGCCACCGCGAATAGGCAGTATGGCTACACCTTC
>few|TRBD2|TRBJ2-7|TRBV10-3
CATVPEPGLDSYEQYF
TGTGCCACTGTACCGGAACCGGGACTAGACTCCTACGAGCAGTACTTC
>NA|NA|TRBJ2-7|TRBV11-3
CASSLSLKDYEQYF
TGTGCCAGCAGCTTATCTTTGAAAGACTACGAGCAGTACTTC
>NA|NA|TRBJ2-7|TRBV12-3/TRBV12-4
CASSLNAPGAYEQYF
TGTGCCAGCAGTTTAAACGCTCCGGGGGCCTACGAGCAGTACTTC
>few|NA|TRBJ2-1|TRBV6-2/TRBV6-3
CASNRANLLNEQFF
TGTGCCAGCAATAGGGCTAACCTCCTCAATGAGCAGTTCTTC
>NA|TRBD2|TRBJ2-1|TRBV11-1
CASSSSHSNPREDIFNEQFF
TGTGCCAGCAGCTCCTCCCATTCTAACCCGCGGGAGGATATATTCAATGAGCAGTTCTTC
>NA|TRBD2|TRBJ2-3|TRBV7-9
CASSIQRLAGGRDTQYF
TGTGCCAGCAGCATCCAGCGACTAGCGGGAGGACGGGATACGCAGTATTTT
>many|NA|TRBJ1-2|TRBV5-1
CASSFQGDGYTF
TGTGCCAGCAGCTTCCAGGGCGATGGCTACACCTTC
>NA|NA|TRBJ1-2|TRBV5-1
CASSGVRDGYTF
TGCGCCAGCAGCGGAGTTCGAGATGGCTACACCTTC
>NA|NA|TRBJ2-7|TRBV12-3/TRBV12-4
CASSLALRQAQYF
TGTGCCAGCAGTTTAGCCCTAAGACAGGCGCAGTACTTC
>few|NA|TRBJ2-1|TRBV3-1
CASSRPGGDYNEQFF
TGTGCCAGCAGCCGTCCCGGCGGGGACTACAATGAGCAGTTCTTC
>few|NA|TRBJ2-6|TRBV27
CASREGVSGANVLTF
TGTGCCAGCAGGGAGGGGGTATCTGGGGCCAACGTCCTGACTTTC
>NA|NA|TRBJ2-1|TRBV5-6
CASSLPGYYNEQFF
TGTGCCAGCAGCTTGCCCGGTTACTACAATGAGCAGTTCTTC
>NA|TRBD2|TRBJ2-1|TRBV10-3
CAISTLAGGVNEQFF
TGTGCCATCTCCACCCTAGCGGGAGGAGTGAATGAGCAGTTCTTC
>NA|NA|TRBJ2-3|TRBV3-1
CASSQVSWTTDTQYF
TGTGCCAGCAGCCAAGTTTCCTGGACCACAGATACGCAGTATTTT
>few|TRBD2|TRBJ2-2|TRBV29-1
CSVLGLAATGELFF
TGCAGCGTGCTCGGACTAGCGGCCACCGGGGAGCTGTTTTTT
>few|NA|TRBJ2-1|TRBV6-4
CASSATGTSNEQFF
TGTGCCAGCAGTGCCACCGGGACTTCCAATGAGCAGTTCTTC
>few|TRBD2|TRBJ2-5|TRBV5-1
CASSSAASGGAGETQYF
TGCGCCAGCAGCTCAGCCGCTAGCGGGGGGGCCGGAGAGACCCAGTACTTC
>few|TRBD2|TRBJ2-1|TRBV6-2/TRBV6-3
CASSPDRAPASGSIGEQFF
TGTGCCAGCAGCCCTGACAGGGCGCCGGCTAGCGGGAGTATCGGTGAGCAGTTCTTC
>few|TRBD2|TRBJ2-7|TRBV12-3/TRBV12-4
CASSLTSGNEQYF
TGTGCCAGCAGTCTGACTAGCGGCAACGAGCAGTACTTC
>many|NA|TRBJ2-2|TRBV12-3/TRBV12-4
CASSTGAGELFF
TGTGCCAGCAGTACCGGAGCGGGGGAGCTGTTTTTT
>few|TRBD2|TRBJ2-1|TRBV20-1
CSASLAGPRGEQFF
TGCAGTGCTAGTCTAGCGGGCCCTCGGGGGGAGCAGTTCTTC
>many|TRBD1|TRBJ1-2|TRBV7-9
CASSAGQGADYGYTF
TGTGCCAGCAGCGCGGGACAGGGGGCTGACTATGGCTACACCTTC
>many|TRBD2|TRBJ2-1|TRBV7-6
CASSPGLAGGHNEQFF
TGTGCCAGCAGCCCTGGACTAGCGGGAGGTCACAATGAGCAGTTCTTC
>few|TRBD1|TRBJ2-5|TRBV6-2/TRBV6-3
CASSYSDTGDLETQYF
TGTGCCAGCAGTTACTCGGACACAGGGGACCTGGAGACCCAGTACTTC
>NA|NA|TRBJ2-1|TRBV9
CASSVEAGEQFF
TGTGCCAGCAGCGTAGAAGCGGGCGAGCAGTTCTTC
>NA|NA|TRBJ2-7|TRBV9
CASSVDRSRSYEQYF
TGTGCCAGCAGCGTAGACAGGTCGAGGTCCTACGAGCAGTACTTC
>few|NA|TRBJ2-7|TRBV29-1
CSVRTVGYEQYF
TGCAGCGTTCGGACAGTCGGATACGAGCAGTACTTC
>few|TRBD1|TRBJ2-1|TRBV20-1
CSARGWDEQFF
TGCAGTGCCAGGGGGTGGGATGAGCAGTTCTTC
>many|TRBD2|TRBJ2-3|TRBV12-3/TRBV12-4
CASSFRIAGPTQYF
TGTGCCAGCAGTTTTCGAATAGCGGGACCTACGCAGTATTTT
>NA|TRBD1|TRBJ2-7|TRBV5-1
CASSTRTGEDEQYF
TGCGCCAGCAGCACCCGGACAGGGGAGGACGAGCAGTACTTC
>NA|TRBD2|TRBJ2-5|TRBV6-1
CASSTLGWSSGSSETQYF
TGTGCCAGCAGTACCCTGGGGTGGTCTAGCGGGAGTAGTGAGACCCAGTACTTC